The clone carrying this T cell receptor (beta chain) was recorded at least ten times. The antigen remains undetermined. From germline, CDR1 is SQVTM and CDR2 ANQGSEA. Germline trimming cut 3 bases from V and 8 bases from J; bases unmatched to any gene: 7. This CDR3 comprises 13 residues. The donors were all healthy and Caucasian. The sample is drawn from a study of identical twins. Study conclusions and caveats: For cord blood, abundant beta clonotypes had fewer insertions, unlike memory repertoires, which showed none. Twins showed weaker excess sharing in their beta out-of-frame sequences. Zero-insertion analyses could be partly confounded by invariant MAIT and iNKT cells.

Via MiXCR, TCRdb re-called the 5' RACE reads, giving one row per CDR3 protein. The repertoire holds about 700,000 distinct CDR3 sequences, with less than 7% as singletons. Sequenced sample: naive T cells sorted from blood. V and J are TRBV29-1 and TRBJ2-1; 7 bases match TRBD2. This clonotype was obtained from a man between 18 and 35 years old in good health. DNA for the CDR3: TGCAGCGTTGACTCAGCGGGAACGGATGAGCAGTTCTTC. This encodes CSVDSAGTDEQFF.